The 3 T cell receptor beta chains below were found in one sample sequenced in a study of OX40 agonist ivuxolimab in advanced cancers. Library prep was done by the immunoSEQ multiplex PCR assay. TCRdb retrieved this table from immuneACCESS and kept in-frame rearrangements only. Not all clones are present; in checked studies, unresolved V genes account for under half, and no reason is known for the remainder. The sample table records tens of thousands of clones; around 93% of these occur just once. The leading ten clones occupy more than 12% of the sample. Sequences were derived from CD4+ or CD8+ T cells sorted from blood, sampled in a trial of the OX40 agonist ivuxolimab. The source is an adult with an advanced solid tumor such as melanoma, head and neck, liver or kidney cancer.

The V gene is TRBV27, the J gene TRBJ1-5; D remains ambiguous. This CDR3 has 15 residues. CDR1 MNHEY and CDR2 SMNVEV come from the germline V gene (reference sequence). V lost 3 bases and J 7 bases, leaving 16 bases between the germline ends. CDR3 in DNA: TGTGCCAGCAGTTTTGACTCCGGAGGCCGGCAGCCCCAGCATTTT. It codes for CASSFDSGGRQPQHF.

Regarding this clone: Other DNA sequences of this sample code for an identical CDR3. The genes are TRBV28 and TRBJ2-2; no clear D gene. In germline, CDR1 is MDHEN, CDR2 SYDVKM. The CDR3 spans 14 residues. The V gene lost 6 bases and the J gene lost 3 bases, with 11 bases spanning the gap. The CDR3 bases are TGTGCCAGCAGCTTAGCCGGAGACACCGGGGAGCTGTTTTTT. Protein sequence: CASSLAGDTGELFF.

Only a few counts were recorded for this clone. The chain uses TRBV7-8 and TRBJ2-2; TRBD1 aligns across 9 bases. Losses at the gene ends were 5 bases for V and 7 bases for J; bases not matched to a gene: 11. CDR3 length equals 16 residues. CDR1 is SGHVS and CDR2 is FQNEAQ in the germline V gene. The chain's CDR3 is CASSPGTGSVVGELFF. CDR3 nucleotide sequence: TGTGCCAGCAGCCCCGGGACAGGGAGCGTTGTCGGGGAGCTGTTTTTT. The full variable domain, in which reference TRBV7-8 and TRBJ2-2 provide the parts outside the CDR3, is GAGVSQSPRYKVAKRGQDVALRCDPISGHVSLFWYQQALGQGPEFLTYFQNEAQLDKSGLPSDRFFAERPEGSVSTLKIQRTQQEDSAVYLCASSPGTGSVVGELFFGEGSRLTVL.